The 29 T cell receptor beta chains presented below share a single source sample, sequenced in a study of blood T cell repertoires in COVID-19. The data were produced by immunoSEQ multiplex PCR, yet TCRdb's version contains in-frame clones alone and is incomplete. The sample has about 270,000 clones; less than 90% are singletons. What was sequenced was peripheral blood. The receptors shown here come from a woman aged 70 to 79 with COVID-19, enrolled during active disease.

This clone was seen a single time. The chain couples TRBV11-2 to TRBJ1-1, with 7 bases fitting TRBD1. In germline, CDR1 is SGHAT, CDR2 FQNNGV. This CDR3 is built from 13 residues. The V segment lost 3 bases and the J segment 5 bases; nucleotides outside the gene matches: 3. The CDR3 bases are TGTGCCAGCAGCTTCCCAGGGGGGACTGAAGCTTTCTTT. Its translation is CASSFPGGTEAFF. Full variable domain (outside the CDR3, taken from reference TRBV11-2 and TRBJ1-1): EAGVAQSPRYKIIEKRQSVAFWCNPISGHATLYWYQQILGQGPKLLIQFQNNGVVDDSQLPKDRFSAERLKGVDSTLKIQPAKLEDSAVYLCASSFPGGTEAFFGQGTRLTVV.

The chain joins TRBV9 to TRBJ2-3; D uncertain. The CDR3 has 14 amino acids. Germline CDR1 reads SGDLS; CDR2 reads YYNGEE. V lost 10 bases, J lost 2 bases, and 17 bases lay in between. CDR3 nucleotides: TGTGCCGCAAGTCGCGGCAACCCCACAGATACGCAGTATTTT. Translation gives CAASRGNPTDTQYF.

This clone was seen a few times. The CDR3 loop reads CASSLGHRGSSTEAFF. CDR3 DNA sequence: TGTGCCAGCAGCTTAGGCCACAGGGGGTCAAGCACTGAAGCTTTCTTT. The chain has TRBV7-9 and TRBJ1-1, with 8 positions matching TRBD1. The V gene's germline CDR1 is SEHNR and CDR2 FQNEAQ (reference sequence). V trimming: 1 base; J trimming: 4 bases; junction bases outside the gene matches: 8. This CDR3 spans 16 amino acids.

J is TRBJ1-2 and V is TRBV28; no reliable D call. The CDR3 consists of 12 residues. V gave up 6 bases and J gave up 7 bases, with 12 bases separating them. In germline, CDR1 is MDHEN, CDR2 SYDVKM. The CDR3 nucleotides are TGTGCCAGCAGCCTCTCTGTGAGTGGCTACACCTTC. Protein product: CASSLSVSGYTF.

This chain connects TRBV19 to TRBJ1-2; a weak D match, TRBD1 (6 bases). The V end was cut by 4 bases, the J end by 3 bases, with 12 bases between. CDR1 is LNHDA, CDR2 SQIVND, per germline (reference sequence). The CDR3 contains 14 residues. The CDR3 sequence is CASSKGEYYYGYTF. Written as DNA, the CDR3 is TGTGCCAGTAGTAAGGGGGAATATTACTATGGCTACACCTTC.

This clone turned up a few times. The V gene is TRBV7-9, the J gene TRBJ1-2; perhaps TRBD1 as D (5 bases). With 4 bases removed from V and 0 bases from J, the gap between germline ends came to 15 bases. This CDR3 has 16 residues. Germline lookup yields CDR1 SEHNR and CDR2 FQNEAQ (reference sequence). CDR3 loop: CASSSSGKDANYGYTF. Written as DNA, the CDR3 is TGTGCCAGCAGCTCCTCAGGGAAGGATGCTAACTATGGCTACACCTTC.

The sample holds many counts of this clone. The chain has TRBV7-9 and TRBJ1-3, with 8 nucleotides matching TRBD1. V lost 4 bases, J lost 3 bases, and 8 bases stayed unmatched. The CDR3 runs 16 residues. Per germline, CDR1 SEHNR and CDR2 FQNEAQ (reference sequence). The CDR3 DNA reads as TGTGCCAGCAGCTCGGACAGGGTCAACTTTGGAAACACCATATATTTT. Translation: CASSSDRVNFGNTIYF. Based on the CDR3 plus reference TRBV7-9 and TRBJ1-3, the full variable domain is DTGVSQNPRHKITKRGQNVTFRCDPISEHNRLYWYRQTLGQGPEFLTYFQNEAQLEKSRLLSDRFSAERPKGSFSTLEIQRTEQGDSAMYLCASSSDRVNFGNTIYFGEGSWLTVV.

The V and J genes are TRBV4-3 and TRBJ1-2; D might be TRBD1 (6 bases). The CDR3 loop spans 14 amino acids. V was shortened by 0 bases and J by 8 bases, with 13 bases between the two germline ends. From germline, CDR1 is LGHNA and CDR2 YSLEER. CDR3 sequence: CASSQDLTGFGYTF. Written as DNA, the CDR3 is TGCGCCAGCAGCCAAGACCTAACAGGGTTCGGCTACACCTTC.

The chain employs TRBV10-3 and TRBJ1-3; no reliable D call. The CDR3 covers 12 residues. CDR1 and CDR2 (germline): ENHRY, SYGVKD. The ends were cut back, 4 bases at V and 6 bases at J, with 7 bases in the middle. CDR3 nucleotides: TGTGCCATCAGTGGGGCCCTAAACACCATATATTTT. Residues: CAISGALNTIYF.

This clone appeared a few times. J is TRBJ1-1 and V is TRBV7-3; D uncertain. CDR1 is SGHTA and CDR2 is FQGTGA in the germline V gene. The CDR3 consists of 13 residues. Trimming stripped 0 bases from V and 11 bases from J, with 13 bases between. The CDR3 protein is CASSLTGGSGAFF. In DNA, the CDR3 is TGTGCCAGCAGCTTAACCGGTGGCAGCGGGGCTTTCTTT.

The chain links TRBV7-9 to TRBJ2-5; no clear D. CDR1 is SEHNR and CDR2 is FQNEAQ in the germline V gene (reference sequence). Deletions cut 3 bases from V and 1 base from J, with 12 bases between. There are 15 residues in the CDR3. The CDR3 nucleotides are TGTGCCAGCAGCTTCGACTTGGCACTCCAAGAGACCCAGTACTTC. Encoded protein: CASSFDLALQETQYF.

This clone was observed once. The genes are TRBV3-1 (or the pseudogene TRBV3-2) and TRBJ1-2, with D possibly matching TRBD1 (5 bases). The CDR3 is made up of 14 amino acids. In germline, CDR1 is LGHDT, CDR2 YNNKEL (reference sequence). V shed 1 base and J shed 4 bases, with 10 bases lying between them. CDR3 in DNA: TGTGCCAGCAGCCAAGGCCAGGGAGGCTATGGCTACACCTTC. Amino acid sequence: CASSQGQGGYGYTF.

The V and J genes are TRBV18 and TRBJ1-6; D remains ambiguous. CDR3 size: 15 residues. Germline CDR1 and CDR2: KGHSH and LQKENI. V lost 2 bases, J lost 13 bases, and 18 bases lay in between. CDR3 sequence: CASSPLEARRSPLHF. DNA of the CDR3: TGTGCCAGCTCACCATTAGAGGCCAGGAGGTCGCCCCTCCACTTT. The full variable domain, completed using reference TRBV18 and TRBJ1-6, is NAGVMQNPRHLVRRRGQEARLRCSPMKGHSHVYWYRQLPEEGLKFMVYLQKENIIDESGMPKERFSAEFPKEGPSILRIQQVVRGDSAAYFCASSPLEARRSPLHFGNGTRLTVT.

The V gene is TRBV29-1, the J gene TRBJ1-1; 10 bases agree with TRBD1. Trimming took 6 bases from V and 2 from J; bases not matched to a gene: 9. Germline values: CDR1 SQVTM, CDR2 ANQGSEA. The CDR3 has 15 amino acids. CDR3 region: CSVTDRGRSNTEAFF. The CDR3 coding sequence is TGCAGCGTGACCGACAGGGGGCGTTCCAACACTGAAGCTTTCTTT. The full variable domain, completed using reference TRBV29-1 and TRBJ1-1, is SAVISQKPSRDICQRGTSLTIQCQVDSQVTMMFWYRQQPGQSLTLIATANQGSEATYESGFVIDKFPISRPNLTFSTLTVSNMSPEDSSIYLCSVTDRGRSNTEAFFGQGTRLTVV.

The chain employs TRBV5-4 and TRBJ2-5; 10 bases align to TRBD2. V shed 4 bases and J 0 bases; nucleotides not matched to a gene: 6. Germline V gene sequence: CDR1 SGHNT, CDR2 YYREEE (reference sequence). The CDR3 length is 16 residues. The CDR3 sequence: CASSRGLAAYQETQYF. The DNA of the CDR3 is TGTGCCAGCAGCCGCGGACTAGCGGCGTACCAAGAGACCCAGTACTTC.

The V call is TRBV6-4, the J call TRBJ2-1; tentative D call: TRBD1 (6 bases). The CDR3 extends over 15 amino acids. V dropped 0 bases and J dropped 6 bases, with 12 bases sitting between them. The V gene's germline CDR1 is MRHNA and CDR2 SNTAGT. The CDR3 nucleotides read TGTGCCAGCAGTGACTCTTTGGGGGCGGTCAATGAGCAGTTCTTC. Translation gives CASSDSLGAVNEQFF.

This clone came up many times. This sequence joins TRBV7-9 and TRBJ2-7, with 8 bases fitting TRBD2. The CDR3 contains 15 residues. The germline V gene encodes CDR1 SEHNR and CDR2 FQNEAQ (reference sequence). V was clipped by 5 bases and J by 8 bases; unmatched bases: 14. Here the CDR3 reads CASSRTSGRIGQQYF. CDR3 DNA sequence: TGTGCCAGCAGCCGCACTAGCGGCCGCATCGGGCAGCAGTACTTC.

This clone was counted between two and nine times. The chain links TRBV19 to TRBJ1-6, with a possible D match to TRBD1 (5 bases). Trimming took off 7 bases at V and 8 bases at J, with 18 bases between the two ends. Germline CDR1 and CDR2: LNHDA and SQIVND (reference sequence). The CDR3 is 15 amino acids. CDR3 region: CASTKTGGLDSPLHF. CDR3 DNA: TGTGCCAGTACTAAAACGGGGGGATTAGATTCACCCCTCCACTTT.

The J gene is TRBJ2-7, the V gene TRBV2; tentative D call: TRBD2 (5 bases). Germline-derived CDR1 and CDR2 are SNHLY and FYNNEI. The CDR3 runs 14 residues. Trimming removed 2 bases at V and 3 bases at J, with 11 bases between. The CDR3 loop is CASSEIARDYEQYF. The CDR3 region has the DNA TGTGCCAGCAGTGAAATAGCCCGGGACTACGAGCAGTACTTC.

The CDR3 is CASSQDWQRSSGNTIYF. The CDR3 DNA reads TGCGCCAGCAGCCAAGATTGGCAGCGTTCTTCTGGAAACACCATATATTTT. J is TRBJ1-3 and V is TRBV4-1, with D unclear. The germline V gene has CDR1 MGHRA and CDR2 YSYEKL. The CDR3 contains 17 residues. V shed 0 bases and J shed 1 base, with 13 bases lying between them.

The chain carries TRBV7-2 and TRBJ2-3; unclear D gene. The length of the CDR3 is 13 residues. Trimming left V 3 bases short and J 5 bases short, with 9 bases between. CDR1 and CDR2 (germline): SGHTA, FQGNSA. CDR3 in amino acids: CASSFNSLDTQYF. The CDR3 DNA reads as TGTGCCAGCAGCTTTAACTCTCTAGATACGCAGTATTTT. Looking up the rest from reference TRBV7-2 and TRBJ2-3 gives the full variable domain: GAGVSQSPSNKVTEKGKDVELRCDPISGHTALYWYRQSLGQGLEFLIYFQGNSAPDKSGLPSDRFSAERTGGSVSTLTIQRTQQEDSAVYLCASSFNSLDTQYFGPGTRLTVL.

The chain recombines TRBV7-2 with TRBJ2-1; D might be TRBD2 (6 bases). V lost 2 bases and J 12 bases, leaving 8 bases between the germline ends. Germline CDR1 reads SGHTA; CDR2 reads FQGNSA. The CDR3 is 11 amino acids. The CDR3 reads CASSLLGGQFF. The CDR3 DNA follows: TGTGCCAGCAGCTTATTGGGAGGGCAGTTCTTC.

The CDR3 DNA is TGTGCCTGGAGTGTACCCGGGAATCGCAATCAGCCCCAGCATTTT. Its translation: CAWSVPGNRNQPQHF. This rearrangement joins TRBV30 to TRBJ1-5; D gene ambiguous. Looked up from germline, CDR1 is GTSNPN and CDR2 is SVGIG (reference sequence). The CDR3 length is 15 residues. Trimming stripped 0 bases from V and 2 bases from J, with 11 bases between.

The chain has TRBV6-5 and TRBJ2-7, with D tentatively TRBD1 (6 bases). From germline, CDR1 is MNHEY and CDR2 SVGAGI. There are 13 residues in the CDR3. V was cut by 8 bases and J by 3 bases, with 14 bases left in between. The CDR3 loop reads CASSLGDNYEQYF. The DNA for the CDR3 is TGTGCCAGCTCCCTTGGGGACAACTACGAGCAGTACTTC.

The chain combines TRBV7-2 with TRBJ2-5; 7 positions match TRBD1. The junction had 3 bases not matched to a gene; V was cut back by 4 bases and J by 1 base. The CDR3 has 14 amino acids. Germline loops: CDR1 SGHTA, CDR2 FQGNSA. In DNA form, the CDR3 reads TGTGCCAGCAGCTGGGGGACAGTCCAAGAGACCCAGTACTTC. It yields the protein CASSWGTVQETQYF.

This chain links TRBV3-1 (or the pseudogene TRBV3-2) with TRBJ2-6; 8 positions agree with TRBD1. Germline V lookup: CDR1 LGHDT, CDR2 YNNKEL (reference sequence). The CDR3 covers 17 residues. The J segment lost 0 bases and the V segment lost 3 bases, leaving 4 bases of the junction unmatched. The CDR3 loop reads CASSHGTGFSGANVLTF. The CDR3, as DNA: TGTGCCAGCAGCCACGGGACAGGATTCTCTGGGGCCAACGTCCTGACTTTC.

This chain joins TRBV27 and TRBJ2-2; D possibly corresponds to TRBD2 (6 bases). Germline values: CDR1 MNHEY, CDR2 SMNVEV (reference sequence). The V end was cut by 3 bases, the J end by 14 bases, with 31 bases between. The CDR3 extends over 18 amino acids. CDR3 DNA sequence: TGTGCCAGCAGTTTGACTCCCAGAGCCAGAGCCTCGACCGGGGGACTGTTTTTT. Encoded protein: CASSLTPRARASTGGLFF.

This clone has just one count. The rearrangement uses TRBV5-1 and TRBJ1-2; maybe TRBD1 (6 bases). This CDR3 has 15 amino acids. The V end was cut by 4 bases, the J end by 6 bases, with 19 bases between. CDR1 and CDR2 from the germline V gene are SGHRS and YFSETQ. The chain's CDR3 is CASSDQGGDLDGYTF. CDR3 bases: TGCGCCAGCAGCGACCAAGGGGGGGATTTAGATGGCTACACCTTC.

The chain couples TRBV11-2 to TRBJ2-7; TRBD2 matches 10 bases. The CDR3 has 14 amino acids. Germline loops: CDR1 SGHAT, CDR2 FQNNGV. The V segment lost 4 bases and the J segment 4 bases; nucleotides outside the gene matches: 4. The DNA of the CDR3 is TGTGCCAGCAGCTCAAGCGGGGGGGCTTACGAGCAGTACTTC. This encodes CASSSSGGAYEQYF.